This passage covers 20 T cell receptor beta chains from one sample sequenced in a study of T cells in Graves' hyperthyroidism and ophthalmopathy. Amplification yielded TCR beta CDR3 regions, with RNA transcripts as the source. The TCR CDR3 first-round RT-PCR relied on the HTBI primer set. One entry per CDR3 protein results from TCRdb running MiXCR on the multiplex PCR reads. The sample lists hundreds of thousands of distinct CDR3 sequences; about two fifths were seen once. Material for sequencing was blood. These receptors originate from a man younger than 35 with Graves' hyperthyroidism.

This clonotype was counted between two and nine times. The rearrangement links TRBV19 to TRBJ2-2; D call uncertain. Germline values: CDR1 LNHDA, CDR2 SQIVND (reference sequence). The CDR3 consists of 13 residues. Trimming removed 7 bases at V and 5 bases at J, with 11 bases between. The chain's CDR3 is CASTEPLTGELFF. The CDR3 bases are TGTGCCAGTACGGAGCCACTAACCGGGGAGCTGTTTTTT.

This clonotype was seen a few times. CDR3 in amino acids: CASSLVDGYGYTF. CDR3 sequence (DNA): TGTGCCAGCAGCTTAGTAGACGGCTATGGCTACACCTTC. This chain connects TRBV11-3 to TRBJ1-2; D is ambiguous. Deletions cut 1 base from V and 4 bases from J, with 7 bases between. This CDR3 comprises 13 residues. Germline V lookup: CDR1 SGHNT, CDR2 YENEEA.

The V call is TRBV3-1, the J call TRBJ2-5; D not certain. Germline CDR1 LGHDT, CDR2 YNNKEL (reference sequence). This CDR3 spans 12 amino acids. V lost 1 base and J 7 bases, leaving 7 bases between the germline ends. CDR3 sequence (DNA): TGTGCCAGCAGCCAAGCCTTTGTGACCCAGTACTTC. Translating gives CASSQAFVTQYF.

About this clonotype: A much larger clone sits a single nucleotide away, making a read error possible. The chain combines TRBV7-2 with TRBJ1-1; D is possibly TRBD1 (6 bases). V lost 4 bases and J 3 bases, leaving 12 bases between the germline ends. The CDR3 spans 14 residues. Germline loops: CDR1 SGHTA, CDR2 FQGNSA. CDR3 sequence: CASSSDRIYTEAFF. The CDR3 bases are TGTGCCAGCAGCTCCGACAGGATCTACACTGAAGCTTTCTTT.

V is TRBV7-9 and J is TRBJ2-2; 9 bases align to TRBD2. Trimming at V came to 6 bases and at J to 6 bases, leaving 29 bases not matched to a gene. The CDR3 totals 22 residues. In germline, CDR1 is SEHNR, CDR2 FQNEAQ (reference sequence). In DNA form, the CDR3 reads TGTGCCAGCAGTCCAGAAGTGTTTCCGGTAGCGGGAGTCAGACCTCGTGCCGGGGAGCTGTTTTTT. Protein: CASSPEVFPVAGVRPRAGELFF.

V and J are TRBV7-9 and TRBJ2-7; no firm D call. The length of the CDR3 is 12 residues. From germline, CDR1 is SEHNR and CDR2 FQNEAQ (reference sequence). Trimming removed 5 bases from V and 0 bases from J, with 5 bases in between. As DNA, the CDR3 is TGTGCCAGCAGCCGGGCCTCCTACGAGCAGTACTTC. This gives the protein CASSRASYEQYF.

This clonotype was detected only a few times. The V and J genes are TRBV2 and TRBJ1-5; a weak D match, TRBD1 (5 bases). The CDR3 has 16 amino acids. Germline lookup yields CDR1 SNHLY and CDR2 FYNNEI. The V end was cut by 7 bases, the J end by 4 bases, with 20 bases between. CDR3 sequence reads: CASTRRGGDLNQPQHF. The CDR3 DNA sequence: TGTGCCAGCACCCGCCGGGGGGGGGATCTTAATCAGCCCCAGCATTTT.

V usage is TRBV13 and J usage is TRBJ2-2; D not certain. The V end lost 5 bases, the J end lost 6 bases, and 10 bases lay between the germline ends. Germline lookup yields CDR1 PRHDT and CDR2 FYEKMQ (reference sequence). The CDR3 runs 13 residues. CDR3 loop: CASSLRVAGELFF. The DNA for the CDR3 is TGTGCCAGCAGCCTACGGGTCGCCGGGGAGCTGTTTTTT.

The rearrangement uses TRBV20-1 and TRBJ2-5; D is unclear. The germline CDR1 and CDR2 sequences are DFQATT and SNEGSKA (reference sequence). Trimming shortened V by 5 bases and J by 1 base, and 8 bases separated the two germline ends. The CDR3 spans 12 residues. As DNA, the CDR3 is TGCAGTGCTCCCATCCCCCAAGAGACCCAGTACTTC. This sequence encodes CSAPIPQETQYF.

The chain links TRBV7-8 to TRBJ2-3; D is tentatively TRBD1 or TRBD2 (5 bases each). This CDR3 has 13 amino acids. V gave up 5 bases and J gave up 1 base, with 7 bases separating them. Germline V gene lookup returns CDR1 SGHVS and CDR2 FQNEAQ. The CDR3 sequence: CASSGDGTDTQYF. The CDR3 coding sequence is TGTGCCAGCAGCGGGGACGGCACAGATACGCAGTATTTT.

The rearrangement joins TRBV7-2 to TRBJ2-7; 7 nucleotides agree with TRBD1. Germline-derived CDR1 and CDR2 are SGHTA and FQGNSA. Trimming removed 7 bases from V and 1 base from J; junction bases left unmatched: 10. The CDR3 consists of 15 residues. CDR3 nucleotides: TGTGCCAGCACCTCCGGGACAGAGACGTCCTACGAGCAGTACTTC. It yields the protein CASTSGTETSYEQYF.

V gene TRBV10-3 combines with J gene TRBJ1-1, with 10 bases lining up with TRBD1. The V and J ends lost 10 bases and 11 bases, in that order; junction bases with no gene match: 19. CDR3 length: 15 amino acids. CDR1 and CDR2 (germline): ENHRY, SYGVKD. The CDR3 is CATGTGDSNQPQAFF. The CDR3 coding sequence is TGTGCCACCGGGACAGGGGATAGCAATCAGCCCCAGGCTTTCTTT.

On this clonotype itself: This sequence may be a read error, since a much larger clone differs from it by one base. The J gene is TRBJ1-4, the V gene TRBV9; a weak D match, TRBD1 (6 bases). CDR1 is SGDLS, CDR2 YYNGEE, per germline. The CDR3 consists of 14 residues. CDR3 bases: TGTGCCAACAGCGTGGAGGGGGATAATGAAAAACTGTTTTTT. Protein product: CANSVEGDNEKLFF.

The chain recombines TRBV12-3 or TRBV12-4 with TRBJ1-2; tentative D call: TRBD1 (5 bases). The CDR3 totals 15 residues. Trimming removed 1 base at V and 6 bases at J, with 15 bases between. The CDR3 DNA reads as TGTGCCAGCAGTTTAGTGGAGGGGCGTAGTGATGGCTACACCTTC. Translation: CASSLVEGRSDGYTF.

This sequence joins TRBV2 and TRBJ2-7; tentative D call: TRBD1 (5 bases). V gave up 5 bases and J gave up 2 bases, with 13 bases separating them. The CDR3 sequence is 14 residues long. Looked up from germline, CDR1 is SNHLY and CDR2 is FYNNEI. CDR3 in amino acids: CASSPNRPAYEQYF. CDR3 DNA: TGTGCCAGCAGTCCCAACAGGCCTGCCTACGAGCAGTACTTC.

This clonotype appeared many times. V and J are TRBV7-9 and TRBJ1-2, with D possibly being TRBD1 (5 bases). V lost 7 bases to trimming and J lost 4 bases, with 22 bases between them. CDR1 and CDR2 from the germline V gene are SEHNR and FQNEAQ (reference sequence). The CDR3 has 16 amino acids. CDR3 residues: CASIDSRGRDVYGYTF. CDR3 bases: TGTGCCAGCATCGACTCTAGGGGCAGGGACGTCTATGGCTACACCTTC.

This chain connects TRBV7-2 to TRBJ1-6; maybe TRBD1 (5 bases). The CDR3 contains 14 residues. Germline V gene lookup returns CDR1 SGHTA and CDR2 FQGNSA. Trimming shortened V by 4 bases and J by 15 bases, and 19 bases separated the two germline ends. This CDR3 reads CASSSHRTPTYLHF. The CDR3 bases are TGTGCCAGCAGCTCCCACAGGACACCGACTTACCTCCACTTT. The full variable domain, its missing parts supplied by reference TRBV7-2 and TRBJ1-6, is GAGVSQSPSNKVTEKGKDVELRCDPISGHTALYWYRQSLGQGLEFLIYFQGNSAPDKSGLPSDRFSAERTGGSVSTLTIQRTQQEDSAVYLCASSSHRTPTYLHFGNGTRLTVT.

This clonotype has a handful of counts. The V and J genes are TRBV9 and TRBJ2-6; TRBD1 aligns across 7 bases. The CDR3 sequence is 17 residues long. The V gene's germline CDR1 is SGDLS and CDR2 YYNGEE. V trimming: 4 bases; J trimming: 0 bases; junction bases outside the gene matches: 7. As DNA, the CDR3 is TGTGCCAGCAGCACCTCGACAGGGCTCTCTGGGGCCAACGTCCTGACTTTC. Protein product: CASSTSTGLSGANVLTF.

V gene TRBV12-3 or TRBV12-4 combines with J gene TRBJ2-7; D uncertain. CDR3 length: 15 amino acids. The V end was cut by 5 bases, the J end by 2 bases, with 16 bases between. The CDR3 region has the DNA TGTGCCAGCAGTCCGGGTCCGTCCCCCGCCTACGAGCAGTACTTC. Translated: CASSPGPSPAYEQYF.

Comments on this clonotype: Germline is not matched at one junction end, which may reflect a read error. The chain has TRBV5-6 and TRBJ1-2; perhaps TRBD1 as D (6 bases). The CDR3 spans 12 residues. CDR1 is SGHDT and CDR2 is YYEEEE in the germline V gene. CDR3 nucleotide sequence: TGTGCCAGCAGCTTGGACAGGGTTGGCCACACCTTC. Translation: CASSLDRVGHTF.